Listed here are 22 T cell receptor beta chains from one sample, sequenced in a study of response to subunit inactivated influenza vaccine (dated by TCRdb to about 2018). Libraries were made using RT-PCR. The data were produced on an Illumina HiSeq 2500. TCRdb passed the public sequencing reads through fastp at Q25 and MiXCR, retaining productive beta sequences. Rows with a matching CDR3 protein are joined into one entry that keeps the most common DNA and genes. The sample data list 500,000 to 550,000 distinct CDR3 sequences, and under 25% of these were observed just once. About 3% of the sample is in the top ten clones. The same data also contributed to another study, on T cells expressing NK-cell markers. As that second study puts it: TCR beta cDNA libraries were prepared using 5'RACE template switching, which introduced a universal primer site and unique molecular identifiers.

The starting material was CD4+ T cells sorted from PBMCs, obtained roughly 12 days after vaccination. The receptors shown here come from a man aged 45 to 65 who received an inactivated influenza vaccine. Donor details come from another sample of the same person, matched by shared clones.

This clonotype has a handful of counts. The chain recombines TRBV9 with TRBJ1-1; TRBD1 matches at 10 bases. The CDR3 sequence is 14 residues long. With 2 bases clipped from V and 5 bases from J, the junction kept 3 bases outside the gene matches. Germline V gene lookup returns CDR1 SGDLS and CDR2 YYNGEE. The CDR3 spells CASSVDRGLTEAFF. CDR3 DNA sequence: TGTGCCAGCAGCGTTGACAGGGGGCTTACTGAAGCTTTCTTT.

The V call is TRBV28, the J call TRBJ2-7; TRBD1 or TRBD2 may be the D gene (5 bases each). V was pared by 5 bases and J by 3 bases, with 17 bases between. Per germline, CDR1 MDHEN and CDR2 SYDVKM. CDR3 length equals 15 residues. The CDR3 nucleotides are TGTGCCAGCAGTATCCACGGGGCCCCGGGCTACGAGCAGTACTTC. Translated: CASSIHGAPGYEQYF.

J is TRBJ2-3 and V is TRBV20-1, with 10 bases identical to TRBD2. CDR1 and CDR2 (germline): DFQATT, SNEGSKA (reference sequence). The trim removed 5 bases at V and 3 bases at J, leaving 2 bases unmatched. The CDR3 is 13 amino acids. The CDR3 loop is CSALAGGTDTQYF. CDR3 nucleotides: TGCAGTGCTTTAGCGGGGGGAACAGATACGCAGTATTTT.

The gene calls are TRBV11-2 and TRBJ2-4, with 11 positions matching TRBD1. The trim removed 4 bases at V and 9 bases at J, leaving 5 bases unmatched. This CDR3 spans 14 amino acids. CDR1 and CDR2 (germline): SGHAT, FQNNGV. The CDR3 bases are TGTGCCAGCAGCTGGAGGGACAGGGGGGCCATTCAGTACTTC. It yields the protein CASSWRDRGAIQYF.

Only one count was recorded for this clonotype. The chain employs TRBV28 and TRBJ2-7, with 7 bases fitting TRBD2. V was clipped by 5 bases and J by 6 bases; unmatched bases: 7. The germline V gene encodes CDR1 MDHEN and CDR2 SYDVKM. The CDR3 loop spans 13 amino acids. The CDR3 DNA reads TGTGCCAGCAGTGAAGCGGGACCCTTCGAGCAGTACTTC. This gives the protein CASSEAGPFEQYF.

This clonotype was observed a few times. The chain is built from TRBV7-9 and TRBJ2-1; D is unclear. V was clipped by 1 base and J by 9 bases, with 4 bases between them. Germline CDR1 is SEHNR and CDR2 is FQNEAQ (reference sequence). The CDR3 runs to 11 residues. CDR3 residues: CASSLEVEQFF. The CDR3 nucleotides are TGTGCCAGCAGCTTAGAAGTTGAGCAGTTCTTC.

The chain links TRBV12-3 or TRBV12-4 to TRBJ1-1; possibly TRBD1 for D (6 bases). The CDR3 covers 12 residues. Between the trimmed V and J ends, which lost 10 bases and 11 bases, there was a span of 20 bases. CDR3 region: CATQGGGGWAFF. As DNA, the CDR3 is TGTGCCACCCAAGGGGGGGGCGGCTGGGCTTTCTTT.

The chain joins TRBV3-1 to TRBJ2-7, with D perhaps TRBD2 (6 bases). This CDR3 contains 15 residues. Trimming left V 4 bases short and J 0 bases short, with 13 bases between. Looked up from germline, CDR1 is LGHDT and CDR2 is YNNKEL (reference sequence). The CDR3 here is CASSRGVSSSYEQYF. In nucleotides, the CDR3 is TGTGCCAGCAGCCGGGGGGTGTCGAGCTCCTACGAGCAGTACTTC.

This rearrangement joins TRBV20-1 to TRBJ1-5; D is unresolved. This CDR3 spans 13 amino acids. V lost 6 bases to trimming and J lost 3 bases, with 12 bases between them. The germline V gene encodes CDR1 DFQATT and CDR2 SNEGSKA (reference sequence). CDR3 in amino acids: CSAIEEANQPQHF. In nucleotides, the CDR3 is TGCAGTGCCATCGAGGAGGCCAATCAGCCCCAGCATTTT.

The rearrangement uses TRBV20-1 and TRBJ2-1, with D possibly matching TRBD2 (5 bases). CDR1 and CDR2 (germline): DFQATT, SNEGSKA (reference sequence). CDR3 length: 11 residues. Trimming took 6 bases from V and 9 from J, leaving 12 bases between them. CDR3 sequence: CSAQLSGEQFF. Here the CDR3 DNA reads TGCAGTGCCCAGTTGAGCGGTGAGCAGTTCTTC.

The J gene is TRBJ2-7, the V gene TRBV5-1; either TRBD1 or TRBD2 may fit D (5 bases each). V shed 0 bases and J shed 5 bases, with 12 bases lying between them. Germline V gene lookup returns CDR1 SGHRS and CDR2 YFSETQ. CDR3 size: 14 residues. CDR3 nucleotides: TGCGCCAGCAGCTTGGGTGCAGGGAGCAACGAGCAGTACTTC. Its translation is CASSLGAGSNEQYF.

This clonotype was observed at least ten times. This chain links TRBV6-6 with TRBJ2-5; 9 nucleotides align to TRBD2. Unmatched junction bases numbered 1, after V lost 2 bases and J lost 0 bases. Germline V lookup: CDR1 MNHNY, CDR2 SVGAGI (reference sequence). The CDR3 sequence is 15 residues long. The CDR3: CASSYPSGNQETQYF. CDR3 nucleotides: TGTGCCAGCAGTTACCCTAGCGGGAACCAAGAGACCCAGTACTTC.

CDR3 coding DNA: TGCAGTGCTAGAGATACGGGGGAGACCCAGTACTTC. It specifies CSARDTGETQYF. J is TRBJ2-5 and V is TRBV20-1; tentatively, D is TRBD2 (5 bases). Germline CDR1 and CDR2: DFQATT and SNEGSKA (reference sequence). The V gene lost 0 bases and the J gene lost 5 bases, with 7 bases spanning the gap. This CDR3 has 12 amino acids.

The genes are TRBV11-2 and TRBJ2-2; TRBD2 matches 12 bases. CDR1 and CDR2 from the germline V gene are SGHAT and FQNNGV. V trimming: 6 bases; J trimming: 7 bases; junction bases outside the gene matches: 6. The CDR3 runs to 15 residues. The chain's CDR3 is CASRLAGGVGGELFF. CDR3 DNA: TGTGCCAGCAGACTAGCGGGAGGAGTAGGCGGGGAGCTGTTTTTT. The full variable domain, its missing parts supplied by reference TRBV11-2 and TRBJ2-2, is EAGVAQSPRYKIIEKRQSVAFWCNPISGHATLYWYQQILGQGPKLLIQFQNNGVVDDSQLPKDRFSAERLKGVDSTLKIQPAKLEDSAVYLCASRLAGGVGGELFFGEGSRLTVL.

This clonotype was counted between two and nine times. V and J are TRBV4-2 and TRBJ2-5; 10 positions agree with TRBD2. V shed 2 bases and J 4 bases; nucleotides not matched to a gene: 7. This CDR3 has 16 amino acids. CDR1 is LGHNA, CDR2 YNFKEQ, per germline. The CDR3 DNA reads TGTGCCAGCAGCCAATACAGCGGGAGGGCCGGAGAGACCCAGTACTTC. Protein product: CASSQYSGRAGETQYF.

This clonotype was observed a handful of times. This rearrangement joins TRBV9 to TRBJ1-6; 7 bases fit TRBD1. Germline V gene lookup returns CDR1 SGDLS and CDR2 YYNGEE. The CDR3 extends over 16 amino acids. The V segment lost 0 bases and the J segment 9 bases; nucleotides outside the gene matches: 9. CDR3: CASSVGPGRGSSPLHF. In nucleotides, the CDR3 is TGTGCCAGCAGCGTAGGTCCTGGCAGGGGGAGTTCACCCCTCCACTTT.

The chain uses TRBV29-1 and TRBJ2-7; D is possibly TRBD1 (5 bases). Germline CDR1 is SQVTM and CDR2 is ANQGSEA. The germline V and J ends were trimmed by 8 bases and 3 bases, with 11 bases remaining between them. This CDR3 is 11 amino acids long. The CDR3 here is CSCRTGYEQYF. Here the CDR3 DNA reads TGCAGCTGCAGAACAGGCTACGAGCAGTACTTC.

This clonotype has more than one count but fewer than ten. J is TRBJ2-1 and V is TRBV6-5; D is unclear. Germline CDR1 and CDR2: MNHEY and SVGAGI. The ends were cut back, 2 bases at V and 7 bases at J, with 9 bases in the middle. The CDR3 loop spans 13 amino acids. DNA for the CDR3: TGTGCCAGCAGTTACGCCCCCTGGAATGAGCAGTTCTTC. As protein: CASSYAPWNEQFF.

This clonotype was seen a few times. The chain is built from TRBV7-3 and TRBJ1-1, with D possibly being TRBD1 (5 bases). The V end lost 7 bases, the J end lost 1 base, and 13 bases lay between the germline ends. Germline values: CDR1 SGHTA, CDR2 FQGTGA. The CDR3 sequence is 14 residues long. CDR3 region: CASKMTETNTEAFF. CDR3 bases: TGTGCCAGCAAAATGACAGAAACGAACACTGAAGCTTTCTTT.

V usage is TRBV12-3 or TRBV12-4 and J usage is TRBJ1-2, with a weak D call TRBD1 (5 bases). The CDR3 is 13 amino acids. Deletions cut 5 bases from V and 8 bases from J, with 15 bases between. The CDR3 coding sequence is TGTGCCAGCAGTCAAAGCAGGGCCTTGGGCTACACCTTC. Translating it yields CASSQSRALGYTF.

The CDR3 sequence: CAISESSAGANVLTF. The CDR3 DNA reads as TGTGCCATCAGTGAGTCTTCTGCTGGGGCCAACGTCCTGACTTTC. The chain links TRBV10-3 to TRBJ2-6; no clear D. This CDR3 spans 15 amino acids. Germline loops: CDR1 ENHRY, CDR2 SYGVKD. V was pared by 0 bases and J by 2 bases, with 5 bases between.

V usage is TRBV20-1 and J usage is TRBJ2-3; 11 bases line up with TRBD2. The germline V gene encodes CDR1 DFQATT and CDR2 SNEGSKA (reference sequence). CDR3 length: 16 residues. V gave up 1 base and J gave up 4 bases; unmatched junction bases: 7. The CDR3 DNA is TGCAGTGCTAGAGCTAGTAGCGGGGGGGCCCCAGATACGCAGTATTTT. It encodes CSARASSGGAPDTQYF.